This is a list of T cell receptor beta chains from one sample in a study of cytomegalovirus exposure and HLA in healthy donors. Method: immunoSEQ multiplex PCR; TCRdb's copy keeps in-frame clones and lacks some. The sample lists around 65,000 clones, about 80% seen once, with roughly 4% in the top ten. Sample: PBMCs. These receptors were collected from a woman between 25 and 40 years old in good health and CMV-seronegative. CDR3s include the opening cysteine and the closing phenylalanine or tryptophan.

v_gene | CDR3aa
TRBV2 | CASSPGTGVTQPQHF
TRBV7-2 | CASSYHTDRGQPQHF
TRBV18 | CASSPPGQGGKTQYF
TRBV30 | CAWSGHSLDTIYF
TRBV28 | CASSRTIQGAGRKNTEAFF
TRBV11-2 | CASSLGQARNTEAFF
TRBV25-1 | CASRAGKNTEAFF
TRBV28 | CASRPGTGYNSPLHF
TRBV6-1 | CASTTTTGGMETQYF
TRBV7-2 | CASSAGPGAYNEQFF
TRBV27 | CASSLSPYPAIEQYF
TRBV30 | CAWSVYQGAESNQPQHF
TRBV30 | CAWSVGQSNQPQHF
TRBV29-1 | CSVDPGTGGTDTQYF
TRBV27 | CASSVGTDTQYF